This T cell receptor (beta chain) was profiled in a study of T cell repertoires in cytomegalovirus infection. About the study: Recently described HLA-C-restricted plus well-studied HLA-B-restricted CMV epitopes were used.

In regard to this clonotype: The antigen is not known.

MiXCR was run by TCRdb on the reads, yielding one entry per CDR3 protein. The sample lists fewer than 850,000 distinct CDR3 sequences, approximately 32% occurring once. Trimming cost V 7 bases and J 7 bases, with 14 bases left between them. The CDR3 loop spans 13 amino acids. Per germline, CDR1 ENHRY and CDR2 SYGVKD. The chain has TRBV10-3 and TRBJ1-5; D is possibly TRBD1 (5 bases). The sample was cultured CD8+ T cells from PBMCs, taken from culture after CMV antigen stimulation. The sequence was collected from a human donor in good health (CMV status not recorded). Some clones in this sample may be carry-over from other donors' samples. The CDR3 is CAIMQGSGQPQHF. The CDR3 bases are TGTGCCATCATGCAGGGTAGCGGACAGCCCCAGCATTTT.